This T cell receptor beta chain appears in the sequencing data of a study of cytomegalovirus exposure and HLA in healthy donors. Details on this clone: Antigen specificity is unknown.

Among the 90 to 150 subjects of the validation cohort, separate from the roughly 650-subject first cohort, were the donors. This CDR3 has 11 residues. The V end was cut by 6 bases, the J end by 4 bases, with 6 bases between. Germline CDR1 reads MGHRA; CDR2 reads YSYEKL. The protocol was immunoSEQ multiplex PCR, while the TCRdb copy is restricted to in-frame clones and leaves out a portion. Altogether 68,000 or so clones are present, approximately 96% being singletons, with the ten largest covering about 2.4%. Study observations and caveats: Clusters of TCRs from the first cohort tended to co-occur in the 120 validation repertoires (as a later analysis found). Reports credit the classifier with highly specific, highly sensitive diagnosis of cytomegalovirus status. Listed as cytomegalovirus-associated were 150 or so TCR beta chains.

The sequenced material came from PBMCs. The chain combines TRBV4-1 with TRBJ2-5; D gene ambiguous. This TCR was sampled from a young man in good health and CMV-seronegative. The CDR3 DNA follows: TGCGCCAGCAGTCTCGGAGAGACCCAGTACTTC. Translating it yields CASSLGETQYF.